One sample yielded the 32 T cell receptor beta chains listed below, sequenced in a study of T cells in pancreatic ductal adenocarcinoma. No neoadjuvant therapy was given to the selected pancreatic ductal adenocarcinoma patients before their surgery. TCRdb's copy holds only in-frame clones and misses some; the assay was immunoSEQ multiplex PCR. The sample lists 100,000 or so clones; around 96% were seen once. Input material: PBMCs. These TCRs come from a human donor with pancreatic ductal adenocarcinoma.

The genes are TRBV4-1 and TRBJ2-7; D unclear. V dropped 2 bases and J dropped 2 bases, with 13 bases sitting between them. This CDR3 comprises 15 residues. Germline values: CDR1 MGHRA, CDR2 YSYEKL. The DNA for the CDR3 is TGCGCCAGCAGCCAACAACCTCAGGTTACCTACGAGCAGTACTTC. Translated, it gives CASSQQPQVTYEQYF.

The V call is TRBV6-1, the J call TRBJ2-5, with 8 bases matching TRBD1. Germline CDR1 MNHNS, CDR2 SASEGT. The CDR3 spans 15 residues. Trimming cost V 4 bases and J 5 bases; bases outside gene matches: 9. The CDR3: CASSAYRGIGETQYF. The CDR3 DNA reads TGTGCCAGCAGTGCGTACAGGGGGATAGGGGAGACCCAGTACTTC.

V usage is TRBV6-1 and J usage is TRBJ2-2; tentative D call: TRBD2 (5 bases). The germline V gene encodes CDR1 MNHNS and CDR2 SASEGT. V gave up 4 bases and J gave up 4 bases, with 10 bases separating them. The length of the CDR3 is 14 residues. The CDR3 protein is CASSGGSLTGELFF. The CDR3 DNA follows: TGTGCCAGCAGTGGAGGGAGCCTCACCGGGGAGCTGTTTTTT.

This clone appeared a single time. The chain employs TRBV18 and TRBJ2-5, with 11 bases lining up with TRBD1. After removal of 5 bases from V and 4 bases from J, the junction contained 3 bases not matched to a gene. Looked up from germline, CDR1 is KGHSH and CDR2 is LQKENI. The CDR3 consists of 14 residues. In nucleotides, the CDR3 is TGTGCCAGCTCATCGGACAGGGGGCCAGAGACCCAGTACTTC. Translating gives CASSSDRGPETQYF.

The V gene is TRBV5-1, the J gene TRBJ1-2; 7 bases match TRBD1. The germline V gene has CDR1 SGHRS and CDR2 YFSETQ. The ends lost 7 bases at V and 4 bases at J; junction bases unmatched: 13. This CDR3 is 15 amino acids long. CDR3 DNA sequence: TGCGCCAGCCTCCCGGGGACAGAATTAAGCTATGGCTACACCTTC. It yields the protein CASLPGTELSYGYTF.

This chain uses TRBV10-3 with TRBJ1-2; D remains unclear. The CDR3 runs 15 residues. Trimming stripped 6 bases from V and 2 bases from J, with 16 bases between. Germline CDR1 ENHRY, CDR2 SYGVKD. This CDR3 is CAIRVPGGSNYGYTF. Written as DNA, the CDR3 is TGTGCCATCAGGGTTCCAGGAGGATCGAACTATGGCTACACCTTC.

The J gene is TRBJ2-3, the V gene TRBV9; D is possibly TRBD2 (6 bases). V lost 3 bases to trimming and J lost 1 base, with 15 bases between them. This CDR3 comprises 16 residues. CDR1 is SGDLS and CDR2 is YYNGEE in the germline V gene. The CDR3 coding sequence is TGTGCCAGCAGCGAATGGGGGGAGCCTCGCACAGATACGCAGTATTTT. This translates into CASSEWGEPRTDTQYF.

The chain combines TRBV30 with TRBJ1-3; TRBD1 matches 9 bases. CDR3 length: 16 residues. From germline, CDR1 is GTSNPN and CDR2 SVGIG (reference sequence). V was clipped by 0 bases and J by 3 bases; unmatched bases: 6. CDR3 protein: CAWSVLGTGLGNTIYF. CDR3 coding DNA: TGTGCCTGGAGTGTATTAGGGACAGGGCTTGGAAACACCATATATTTT.

V is TRBV4-1 and J is TRBJ2-1, with D maybe TRBD2 (6 bases). Germline CDR1 reads MGHRA; CDR2 reads YSYEKL. The CDR3 is made up of 16 amino acids. Trimming took off 1 base at V and 10 bases at J, with 20 bases between the two ends. CDR3 nucleotide sequence: TGCGCCAGCAGCCAAGTCCCAGACACCCCCGGGAGCGAGCAGTTCTTC. It encodes CASSQVPDTPGSEQFF.

The chain links TRBV18 to TRBJ2-7; TRBD1 might be the D (6 bases). This CDR3 comprises 14 residues. The germline V and J ends were trimmed by 3 bases and 2 bases, with 11 bases remaining between them. Germline lookup yields CDR1 KGHSH and CDR2 LQKENI. CDR3 region: CASSPAGDTYEQYF. The CDR3 DNA sequence: TGTGCCAGCTCACCGGCAGGGGATACCTACGAGCAGTACTTC. The variable domain in full, completed from reference TRBV18 and TRBJ2-7, reads NAGVMQNPRHLVRRRGQEARLRCSPMKGHSHVYWYRQLPEEGLKFMVYLQKENIIDESGMPKERFSAEFPKEGPSILRIQQVVRGDSAAYFCASSPAGDTYEQYFGPGTRLTVT.

The chain uses TRBV9 and TRBJ2-1; TRBD1 might be the D (5 bases). Trimming left V 4 bases short and J 2 bases short, with 10 bases between. The CDR3 spans 14 residues. CDR1 and CDR2 (germline): SGDLS, YYNGEE. The CDR3 sequence: CASSKGWPYNEQFF. CDR3 DNA: TGTGCCAGCAGCAAGGGGTGGCCCTACAATGAGCAGTTCTTC.

The CDR3: CASSRISGSSADTQYF. CDR3 in DNA: TGTGCCAGCAGCCGTATTAGCGGGAGTTCTGCAGATACGCAGTATTTT. The chain carries TRBV5-6 and TRBJ2-3; TRBD2 matches at 9 bases. CDR3 size: 16 residues. The V gene end was trimmed by 4 bases and the J gene end by 4 bases; junction bases not matched to a gene: 10. The germline V gene has CDR1 SGHDT and CDR2 YYEEEE.

The chain employs TRBV4-1 and TRBJ2-2, with TRBD1 matching over 8 bases. V lost 4 bases, J lost 5 bases, and 9 bases stayed unmatched. Per germline, CDR1 MGHRA and CDR2 YSYEKL. The length of the CDR3 is 16 residues. The CDR3 loop is CASSPTGQGRTGELFF. The CDR3 DNA reads TGCGCCAGCAGCCCGACCGGACAGGGAAGAACCGGGGAGCTGTTTTTT.

V usage is TRBV29-1 and J usage is TRBJ2-1, with 12 bases identical to TRBD2. The J segment lost 4 bases and the V segment lost 8 bases, leaving 9 bases of the junction unmatched. CDR1 SQVTM and CDR2 ANQGSEA come from the germline V gene. CDR3 size: 15 residues. The CDR3 reads CSFTTGTSGYNEQFF. CDR3 bases: TGCAGCTTCACTACCGGGACTAGCGGGTACAATGAGCAGTTCTTC.

The J gene is TRBJ2-7, the V gene TRBV5-1, with 10 bases that match TRBD2. Trimming took 2 bases from V and 6 from J; bases not matched to a gene: 5. This CDR3 spans 14 amino acids. The V gene's germline CDR1 is SGHRS and CDR2 YFSETQ. The CDR3 here is CASSFTSGIGEQYF. Written as DNA, the CDR3 is TGCGCCAGCAGCTTCACTAGCGGGATTGGCGAGCAGTACTTC.

The chain joins TRBV19 to TRBJ2-2; D possibly corresponds to TRBD1 (6 bases). The CDR3 contains 14 residues. Germline-derived CDR1 and CDR2 are LNHDA and SQIVND (reference sequence). Trimming removed 6 bases from V and 1 base from J, with 9 bases in between. The CDR3 bases are TGTGCCAGTAGGAAGGACAGGAACACCGGGGAGCTGTTTTTT. Amino acids: CASRKDRNTGELFF.

The chain recombines TRBV21-1 with TRBJ2-5; the table's TRBD2 call for D was not verified on the DNA. TRBV21-1 counts as a pseudogene. There are 17 residues in the CDR3. The CDR3 coding sequence is TGTGCCAGCAGCAAAGAGAAGGCAGAAATAGCACAAGAGACCCAGTACTTC. This codes for CASSKEKAEIAQETQYF.

This rearrangement joins TRBV19 to TRBJ1-4; D is unclear. V lost 7 bases, J lost 5 bases, and 11 bases lay in between. CDR3 length equals 13 residues. CDR1 is LNHDA and CDR2 is SQIVND in the germline V gene (reference sequence). For the CDR3, the DNA is TGTGCCAGTACTGAAGCTTTGAATGAAAAACTGTTTTTT. This gives the protein CASTEALNEKLFF.

The chain links TRBV7-8 to TRBJ2-5; tentative D call: TRBD1 (5 bases). Germline-derived CDR1 and CDR2 are SGHVS and FQNEAQ. V was pared by 5 bases and J by 5 bases, with 12 bases between. The CDR3 runs to 13 residues. CDR3 nucleotides: TGTGCCAGCAGCCCCAGGGTGGGCGAGACCCAGTACTTC. This translates into CASSPRVGETQYF.

V gene TRBV28 combines with J gene TRBJ2-7; TRBD1 matches 7 bases. There are 15 residues in the CDR3. Trimming at V came to 0 bases and at J to 5 bases, leaving 7 bases not matched to a gene. Germline values: CDR1 MDHEN, CDR2 SYDVKM. The CDR3 sequence is CASSLWTQGSDEQYF. In DNA form, the CDR3 reads TGTGCCAGCAGTTTATGGACACAGGGGTCGGACGAGCAGTACTTC.

The chain uses TRBV18 and TRBJ2-3; 8 positions agree with TRBD1. V lost 5 bases to trimming and J lost 6 bases; unmatched junction nucleotides: 4. The germline V gene encodes CDR1 KGHSH and CDR2 LQKENI. The CDR3 is 13 residues long. DNA of the CDR3: TGTGCCAGCTCAGGACAGGGTATGGATACGCAGTATTTT. Translating it yields CASSGQGMDTQYF.

For this clone: Additional DNA sequences in this sample encode the identical CDR3. The rearrangement joins TRBV18 to TRBJ2-3, with D perhaps TRBD1 (5 bases). The V gene's germline CDR1 is KGHSH and CDR2 LQKENI. Trimming shortened V by 1 base and J by 1 base, and 9 bases separated the two germline ends. CDR3 length: 15 amino acids. The CDR3 DNA reads TGTGCCAGCTCACCACGGCAGGGCGGCACAGATACGCAGTATTTT. This codes for CASSPRQGGTDTQYF.

This clone is a singleton in its sample. The rearrangement links TRBV5-1 to TRBJ2-3; 10 bases line up with TRBD1. The CDR3 is 17 amino acids. Germline CDR1 reads SGHRS; CDR2 reads YFSETQ. The V gene end was trimmed by 5 bases and the J gene end by 1 base; junction bases not matched to a gene: 10. CDR3 DNA sequence: TGCGCCAGCAGTCCCGGGACAGGGGATTATGGCACAGATACGCAGTATTTT. The encoded protein is CASSPGTGDYGTDTQYF.

The chain has TRBV11-2 and TRBJ1-1; D is uncertain. The CDR3 length is 13 residues. V was pared by 5 bases and J by 5 bases, with 12 bases between. Germline assignment: CDR1 SGHAT and CDR2 FQNNGV. The CDR3 sequence: CASSPGVITEAFF. CDR3 DNA sequence: TGTGCCAGCAGCCCCGGGGTCATTACTGAAGCTTTCTTT. Filled out from reference TRBV11-2 and TRBJ1-1, the complete variable domain reads EAGVAQSPRYKIIEKRQSVAFWCNPISGHATLYWYQQILGQGPKLLIQFQNNGVVDDSQLPKDRFSAERLKGVDSTLKIQPAKLEDSAVYLCASSPGVITEAFFGQGTRLTVV.

This clone was seen more than once but under ten times. The chain uses TRBV4-3 and TRBJ2-4; 8 bases match TRBD2. Germline V CDR1 and CDR2: LGHNA, YSLEER. Trimming at V came to 3 bases and at J to 6 bases, leaving 13 bases not matched to a gene. The CDR3 length is 17 residues. The CDR3 bases are TGCGCCAGCAGCCAGATAGGGGCGGGGCTAGCGGGAAACATTCAGTACTTC. This codes for CASSQIGAGLAGNIQYF.

The chain uses TRBV5-1 and TRBJ2-3; possibly TRBD2 for D (6 bases). This CDR3 has 15 amino acids. Per the germline V gene, CDR1 is SGHRS and CDR2 is YFSETQ. V was pared by 2 bases and J by 2 bases, with 12 bases between. The CDR3 loop reads CASSLLADTTDTQYF. For the CDR3, the DNA is TGCGCCAGCAGCTTATTAGCGGACACCACAGATACGCAGTATTTT.

The chain is built from TRBV29-1 and TRBJ2-7; D might be TRBD1 (6 bases). Germline values: CDR1 SQVTM, CDR2 ANQGSEA. Trimming stripped 5 bases from V and 4 bases from J, with 9 bases between. The CDR3 loop spans 11 amino acids. The CDR3 DNA reads as TGCAGCGTTACTCAGGGGTACGAGCAGTACTTC. Encoded protein: CSVTQGYEQYF.

J is TRBJ2-7 and V is TRBV7-2; D perhaps matches TRBD2 (6 bases). V gave up 1 base and J gave up 7 bases, with 17 bases separating them. The CDR3 has 15 amino acids. Germline values: CDR1 SGHTA, CDR2 FQGNSA. CDR3 sequence reads: CASSLGMQGLGEQYF. DNA of the CDR3: TGTGCCAGCAGCTTAGGTATGCAGGGACTTGGAGAGCAGTACTTC. The full variable domain, rest sourced from reference TRBV7-2 and TRBJ2-7, is GAGVSQSPSNKVTEKGKDVELRCDPISGHTALYWYRQSLGQGLEFLIYFQGNSAPDKSGLPSDRFSAERTGGSVSTLTIQRTQQEDSAVYLCASSLGMQGLGEQYFGPGTRLTVT.

V usage is TRBV5-6 and J usage is TRBJ2-1, with 11 nucleotides matching TRBD2. CDR1 is SGHDT, CDR2 YYEEEE, per germline. The V segment lost 2 bases and the J segment 3 bases; nucleotides outside the gene matches: 1. The CDR3 contains 15 residues. Here the CDR3 reads CASSLTSGGYNEQFF. CDR3 coding DNA: TGTGCCAGCAGCTTAACTAGCGGGGGCTACAATGAGCAGTTCTTC. Full variable domain (outside the CDR3, taken from reference TRBV5-6 and TRBJ2-1): DAGVTQSPTHLIKTRGQQVTLRCSPKSGHDTVSWYQQALGQGPQFIFQYYEEEERQRGNFPDRFSGHQFPNYSSELNVNALLLGDSALYLCASSLTSGGYNEQFFGPGTRLTVL.

The chain joins TRBV6-5 to TRBJ2-3; D unclear. V lost 0 bases and J lost 7, with 8 bases in between. In germline, CDR1 is MNHEY, CDR2 SVGAGI. This CDR3 has 13 residues. Here the CDR3 reads CASSYSKLNTQYF. The CDR3 nucleotides read TGTGCCAGCAGTTACTCGAAACTAAATACGCAGTATTTT.

This CDR3 is CASSLRQTPEAFF. CDR3 coding DNA: TGTGCCAGCAGCTTACGACAGACCCCTGAAGCTTTCTTT. This chain links TRBV7-8 with TRBJ1-1, with D possibly TRBD1 on 5 matching bases. The germline V gene encodes CDR1 SGHVS and CDR2 FQNEAQ. Deletions cut 2 bases from V and 6 bases from J, with 10 bases between. This CDR3 is 13 amino acids long. Based on the CDR3 plus reference TRBV7-8 and TRBJ1-1, the full variable domain is GAGVSQSPRYKVAKRGQDVALRCDPISGHVSLFWYQQALGQGPEFLTYFQNEAQLDKSGLPSDRFFAERPEGSVSTLKIQRTQQEDSAVYLCASSLRQTPEAFFGQGTRLTVV.

The chain couples TRBV9 to TRBJ2-6; D remains unclear. V lost 1 base to trimming and J lost 4 bases, with 12 bases between them. There are 16 residues in the CDR3. Germline loops: CDR1 SGDLS, CDR2 YYNGEE. The CDR3 DNA reads as TGTGCCAGCAGCGTAAGTAGCCAACCCGGGGCCAACGTCCTGACTTTC. It yields the protein CASSVSSQPGANVLTF. The full variable domain, rest sourced from reference TRBV9 and TRBJ2-6, is DSGVTQTPKHLITATGQRVTLRCSPRSGDLSVYWYQQSLDQGLQFLIQYYNGEERAKGNILERFSAQQFPDLHSELNLSSLELGDSALYFCASSVSSQPGANVLTFGAGSRLTVL.